This T cell receptor beta chain was recovered during a study of blood T cell repertoires in COVID-19. Study-wide context: The United States, Italy and Spain provided the acute and convalescent COVID-19 samples. Sample material is recorded as cDNA or gDNA derived from T cells, B-cell-depleted T cells, or PBMCs.

Clones were read by immunoSEQ multiplex PCR, and TCRdb kept only the in-frame ones, dropping some. This table holds some 320,000 clones, 89% found once. Participant age was about 18 to 89 years, and participants resided in fewer than 30 US areas. Researchers sorted participants into cohorts using their self-reported clinical history. The junction had 17 bases not matched to a gene; V was cut back by 1 base and J by 7 bases. This CDR3 is 20 amino acids long. Germline V gene lookup returns CDR1 SGHRS and CDR2 YFSETQ. The chain joins TRBV5-1 to TRBJ2-1; 13 bases fit TRBD2. Material: PBMCs or T cells enriched from blood (not recorded which). This TCR derives from a man aged 55 to 70 who had recovered from COVID-19. CDR3 region: CASSLRPRSTGTSGTNEQFF. The CDR3 nucleotides are TGCGCCAGCAGCTTGCGTCCCAGGTCAACCGGGACTAGCGGGACTAATGAGCAGTTCTTC.